The clone carrying this TCR beta chain showed up many times. Its specificity is unknown. The data belong to a study of blood T cells in healthy people across ages. General study findings and limits: Expanded clonotype changes were possibly confounded by unknown donor CMV status. Naive T cell percentage showed a strong correlation with the diversity of TCR beta.

V lost 6 bases, J lost 0 bases, and 21 bases lay in between. Germline lookup yields CDR1 MGHRA and CDR2 YSYEKL. The CDR3 covers 17 residues. Primers used in a second PCR of roughly 7 to 11 cycles were a sample-barcoded 5' primer and a J-beta primer mix. No fewer than 2.5 million CDR3-containing paired-end reads came from each sample. TCRdb passed the 5' RACE reads through MiXCR, listing each CDR3 protein once. Among around 870,000 distinct CDR3 sequences listed, more than 25% were seen once. Sequences were obtained from blood. V usage is TRBV4-1 and J usage is TRBJ2-7; a weak D match, TRBD2 (6 bases). The clonotype was recovered from a woman aged 80 or over in good health. The CDR3 here is CASRVALTAGTSYEQYF. DNA of the CDR3: TGCGCCAGCAGGGTCGCATTAACAGCGGGCACCTCCTACGAGCAGTACTTC.